These 21 T cell receptor beta chains were sequenced from one sample in a study of cytomegalovirus exposure and HLA in healthy donors (dated by TCRdb to between 2016 and 2019). The library was obtained by the immunoSEQ multiplex PCR assay. For the multiplex PCR, a mixture combining 60 forward primers for TCR Vbeta segments and 13 reverse primers for TCR Jbeta segments was used. What TCRdb holds here is the immuneACCESS table cut down to in-frame rearrangements. Part of the clones is not present; checked against another copy, under half of the missing clones reflect an unresolved V gene, and the others are unexplained. For this sample there are about 150,000 clones; roughly 75% appear just once. Clones ranked in the top ten supply over 1.2% of the sample. Sequenced input: PBMCs. All receptors come from a man aged 18 to 35 in good health and CMV-seronegative.

To note about this clone: One junction end disagrees with the germline gene, perhaps due to a read error. This chain uses TRBV7-9 with TRBJ2-1; TRBD1 agrees at 10 bases. The length of the CDR3 is 13 residues. CDR1 is SEHNR, CDR2 FQNEAQ, per germline (reference sequence). DNA of the CDR3: TGTTCCAGCAGCTGGGGGACAGGGGATGAGCAGTTCTTC. Protein: CSSSWGTGDEQFF.

The chain uses TRBV21-1 and TRBJ2-1; the table's TRBD1 call for D was not verified on the DNA. TRBV21-1 represents a pseudogene. The CDR3 totals 15 residues. The CDR3 is CASSPWGTGGNEQFF. CDR3 coding DNA: TGTGCCAGCAGCCCCTGGGGGACAGGGGGGAATGAGCAGTTCTTC.

This clone showed up just a few times. The chain couples TRBV9 to TRBJ1-2; D remains unclear. The V and J ends lost 3 bases and 4 bases respectively, with 16 bases between them. The CDR3 totals 15 residues. CDR1 and CDR2 (germline): SGDLS, YYNGEE. In DNA, the CDR3 is TGTGCCAGCAGCGCCGGAGCGGGCGACTCCTATGGCTACACCTTC. Its translation is CASSAGAGDSYGYTF.

This sequence joins TRBV11-2 and TRBJ2-6; 10 bases fit TRBD1. The CDR3 covers 18 residues. Looked up from germline, CDR1 is SGHAT and CDR2 is FQNNGV. V gave up 6 bases and J gave up 2 bases; unmatched junction bases: 10. The CDR3 here is CASRAIRTGGAGANVLTF. The CDR3 DNA reads TGTGCCAGCAGAGCTATCCGGACAGGGGGAGCTGGGGCCAACGTCCTGACTTTC.

A word on this clone: Other DNA sequences of this sample code for an identical CDR3. The chain is built from TRBV28 and TRBJ2-7; the match to TRBD2 covers 7 bases. Germline V gives CDR1 MDHEN, CDR2 SYDVKM. The CDR3 contains 15 residues. Trimming cost V 5 bases and J 6 bases; bases outside gene matches: 13. The chain's CDR3 is CASSPPGRESGEQYF. For the CDR3, the DNA is TGTGCCAGCAGTCCCCCTGGGCGGGAGTCCGGCGAGCAGTACTTC.

The chain combines TRBV5-1 with TRBJ2-3, with TRBD2 matching 7 bases. CDR1 and CDR2 (germline): SGHRS, YFSETQ. This CDR3 is 15 amino acids long. The ends lost 1 base at V and 1 base at J; junction bases unmatched: 3. The CDR3 coding sequence is TGCGCCAGCAGCTTGAGGGAGGGCCGCACAGATACGCAGTATTTT. Translation gives CASSLREGRTDTQYF.

This chain connects TRBV18 to TRBJ1-2; D remains unclear. The CDR3 has 14 amino acids. Germline CDR1 reads KGHSH; CDR2 reads LQKENI. V gave up 3 bases and J gave up 6 bases, with 14 bases separating them. The CDR3 loop is CASSPTQEVDGYTF. The CDR3 region has the DNA TGTGCCAGCTCACCTACCCAGGAGGTGGATGGCTACACCTTC.

The chain is built from TRBV29-1 and TRBJ2-7; TRBD2 is a possible D gene (5 bases). Looked up from germline, CDR1 is SQVTM and CDR2 is ANQGSEA. Trimming left V 4 bases short and J 6 bases short, with 16 bases between. This CDR3 contains 13 residues. The DNA for the CDR3 is TGCAGCGTTGGGAGGACGGAGGCAGCCGAGCAGTACTTC. It encodes CSVGRTEAAEQYF.

This CDR3 reads CASSPRDREVDEQFF. CDR3 coding DNA: TGTGCCAGCAGCCCCCGGGACAGGGAGGTCGATGAGCAGTTCTTC. This sequence joins TRBV7-8 and TRBJ2-1, with 9 bases that match TRBD1. The CDR3 is 15 amino acids. The ends lost 5 bases at V and 8 bases at J; junction bases unmatched: 10. Germline V lookup: CDR1 SGHVS, CDR2 FQNEAQ.

V usage is TRBV5-1 and J usage is TRBJ2-5; 8 bases are a match to TRBD2. This CDR3 has 11 residues. Trimming removed 5 bases from V and 8 bases from J; junction bases left unmatched: 2. Germline assignment: CDR1 SGHRS and CDR2 YFSETQ. In nucleotides, the CDR3 is TGCGCCAGCAGGAGCGGGGGCACCCAGTACTTC. As protein: CASRSGGTQYF.

The chain couples TRBV4-1 to TRBJ2-3, with a weak D call TRBD1 (5 bases). This CDR3 is built from 15 residues. Germline V gene lookup returns CDR1 MGHRA and CDR2 YSYEKL. V lost 1 base to trimming and J lost 5 bases, with 13 bases between them. Here the CDR3 DNA reads TGCGCCAGCAGCCAAGCTTCTCAGGGTAAAGATACGCAGTATTTT. Translating gives CASSQASQGKDTQYF.

This chain joins TRBV9 and TRBJ2-1; possible D gene TRBD2, 6 bases. The V and J ends lost 4 bases and 7 bases respectively, with 18 bases between them. The CDR3 is 15 amino acids. Germline V gene lookup returns CDR1 SGDLS and CDR2 YYNGEE. As DNA, the CDR3 is TGTGCCAGCAGCCTATCGGGAGAGCCAGGGAATGAGCAGTTCTTC. Encoded protein: CASSLSGEPGNEQFF. The full variable domain, its missing parts supplied by reference TRBV9 and TRBJ2-1, is DSGVTQTPKHLITATGQRVTLRCSPRSGDLSVYWYQQSLDQGLQFLIQYYNGEERAKGNILERFSAQQFPDLHSELNLSSLELGDSALYFCASSLSGEPGNEQFFGPGTRLTVL.

V is TRBV6-1 and J is TRBJ2-1; 7 nucleotides agree with TRBD1. The CDR3 consists of 14 residues. The V and J ends lost 6 bases and 4 bases, in that order; junction bases with no gene match: 6. Germline CDR1 and CDR2: MNHNS and SASEGT. DNA of the CDR3: TGTGCCAGCAGCACGGACAGGCCATACAATGAGCAGTTCTTC. Protein sequence: CASSTDRPYNEQFF.

This clone was recorded once. The chain is built from TRBV6-5 and TRBJ1-2; D is unclear. Germline V lookup: CDR1 MNHEY, CDR2 SVGAGI. The CDR3 length is 16 residues. The germline V and J ends were trimmed by 2 bases and 2 bases, with 15 bases remaining between them. The CDR3 DNA is TGTGCCAGCAGTTACCAACCTGGGCCTGGGAACTATGGCTACACCTTC. This translates into CASSYQPGPGNYGYTF.

The rearrangement links TRBV7-8 to TRBJ2-1; 8 nucleotides line up with TRBD1. The J segment lost 9 bases and the V segment lost 5 bases, leaving 6 bases of the junction unmatched. CDR1 SGHVS and CDR2 FQNEAQ come from the germline V gene. This CDR3 has 13 residues. In nucleotides, the CDR3 is TGTGCCAGCAGCGAGGGACAGGAGCTTGAGCAGTTCTTC. Amino acids: CASSEGQELEQFF.

The chain joins TRBV9 to TRBJ1-4, with D maybe TRBD1 (6 bases). V shed 4 bases and J shed 0 bases, with 16 bases lying between them. The CDR3 extends over 17 amino acids. Germline CDR1 and CDR2: SGDLS and YYNGEE. The CDR3 coding sequence is TGTGCCAGCAGCCCCTGGGACACCATTGCAACTAATGAAAAACTGTTTTTT. Its translation: CASSPWDTIATNEKLFF.

This clone showed up just once. The V and J genes are TRBV6-5 and TRBJ2-2, with TRBD1 matching 7 bases. V lost 2 bases to trimming and J lost 6 bases; unmatched junction nucleotides: 9. Germline CDR1 reads MNHEY; CDR2 reads SVGAGI. The CDR3 consists of 16 residues. CDR3: CASSYVQTGWAGELFF. The CDR3 DNA reads as TGTGCCAGCAGTTACGTTCAGACAGGGTGGGCCGGGGAGCTGTTTTTT.

This clone appeared a single time. This rearrangement joins TRBV30 to TRBJ1-1; possible D gene TRBD1, 6 bases. Germline-derived CDR1 and CDR2 are GTSNPN and SVGIG (reference sequence). This CDR3 has 13 amino acids. The V end lost 3 bases, the J end lost 0 bases, and 8 bases lay between the germline ends. The CDR3 is CAWSAGVNTEAFF. CDR3 nucleotide sequence: TGTGCCTGGAGCGCAGGGGTGAACACTGAAGCTTTCTTT.

V usage is TRBV5-5 and J usage is TRBJ2-7; 8 nucleotides line up with TRBD2. Per germline, CDR1 SGHKS and CDR2 YYEKEE (reference sequence). The J segment lost 6 bases and the V segment lost 4 bases, leaving 9 bases of the junction unmatched. The CDR3 sequence is 14 residues long. Here the CDR3 reads CASSVTAGALEQYF. The DNA for the CDR3 is TGTGCCAGCAGCGTGACAGCGGGAGCCCTCGAGCAGTACTTC.

The CDR3 here is CATMTGRTDTQYF. The CDR3 DNA sequence: TGTGCCACTATGACAGGGAGGACAGATACGCAGTATTTT. V is TRBV5-5 and J is TRBJ2-3; perhaps TRBD1 as D (7 bases). V lost 9 bases, J lost 3 bases, and 14 bases lay in between. Germline CDR1 reads SGHKS; CDR2 reads YYEKEE (reference sequence). This CDR3 is 13 amino acids long. Full variable domain (outside the CDR3, taken from reference TRBV5-5 and TRBJ2-3): DAGVTQSPTHLIKTRGQQVTLRCSPISGHKSVSWYQQVLGQGPQFIFQYYEKEERGRGNFPDRFSARQFPNYSSELNVNALLLGDSALYLCATMTGRTDTQYFGPGTRLTVL.

This rearrangement joins TRBV6-7 to TRBJ2-5, with a weak D call TRBD2 (6 bases). TRBV6-7 is assigned to the ORF class and has an uncertain function. This CDR3 has 14 amino acids. V was clipped by 4 bases and J by 5 bases, with 14 bases between them. CDR3 in DNA: TGTGCCAGCAGTTTCGTCGCGGAGGGGGAGACCCAGTACTTC. Its protein product is CASSFVAEGETQYF.